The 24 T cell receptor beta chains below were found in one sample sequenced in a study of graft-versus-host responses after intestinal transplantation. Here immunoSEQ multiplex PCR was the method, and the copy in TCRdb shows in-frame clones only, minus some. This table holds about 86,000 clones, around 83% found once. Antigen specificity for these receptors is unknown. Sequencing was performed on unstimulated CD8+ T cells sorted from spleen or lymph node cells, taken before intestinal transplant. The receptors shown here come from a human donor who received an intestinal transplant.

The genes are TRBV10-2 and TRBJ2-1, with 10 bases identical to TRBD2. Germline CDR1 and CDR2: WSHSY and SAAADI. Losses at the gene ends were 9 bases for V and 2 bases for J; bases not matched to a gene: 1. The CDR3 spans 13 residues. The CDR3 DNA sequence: TGCGCCAGTACTAGCGGGACCTACAATGAGCAGTTCTTC. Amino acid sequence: CASTSGTYNEQFF.

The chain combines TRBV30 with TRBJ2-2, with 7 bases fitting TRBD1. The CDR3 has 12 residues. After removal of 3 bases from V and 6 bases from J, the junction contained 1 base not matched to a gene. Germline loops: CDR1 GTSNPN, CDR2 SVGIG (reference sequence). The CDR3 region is CAWRTGPGELFF. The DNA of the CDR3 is TGTGCCTGGAGGACAGGGCCCGGGGAGCTGTTTTTT.

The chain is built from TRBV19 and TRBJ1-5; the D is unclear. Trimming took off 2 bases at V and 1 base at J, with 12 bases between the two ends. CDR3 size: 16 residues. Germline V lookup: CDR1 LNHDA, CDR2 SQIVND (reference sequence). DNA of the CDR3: TGTGCCAGTAGTATAATGGGTGGGTTGAGCAATCAGCCCCAGCATTTT. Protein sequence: CASSIMGGLSNQPQHF. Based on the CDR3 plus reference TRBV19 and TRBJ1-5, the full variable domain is DGGITQSPKYLFRKEGQNVTLSCEQNLNHDAMYWYRQDPGQGLRLIYYSQIVNDFQKGDIAEGYSVSREKKESFPLTVTSAQKNPTAFYLCASSIMGGLSNQPQHFGDGTRLSIL.

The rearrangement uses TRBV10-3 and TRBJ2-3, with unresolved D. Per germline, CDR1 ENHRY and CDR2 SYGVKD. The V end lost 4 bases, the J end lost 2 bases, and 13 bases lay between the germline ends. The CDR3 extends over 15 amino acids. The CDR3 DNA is TGTGCCATCAGTGTCCAGCAGAGCTACACAGATACGCAGTATTTT. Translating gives CAISVQQSYTDTQYF.

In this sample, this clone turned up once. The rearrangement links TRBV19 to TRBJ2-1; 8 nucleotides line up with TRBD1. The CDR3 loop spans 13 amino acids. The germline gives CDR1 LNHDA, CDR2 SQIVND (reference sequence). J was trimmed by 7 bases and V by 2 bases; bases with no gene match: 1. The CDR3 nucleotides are TGTGCCAGTAGTATAACAGGGGGGAATGAGCAGTTCTTC. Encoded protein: CASSITGGNEQFF.

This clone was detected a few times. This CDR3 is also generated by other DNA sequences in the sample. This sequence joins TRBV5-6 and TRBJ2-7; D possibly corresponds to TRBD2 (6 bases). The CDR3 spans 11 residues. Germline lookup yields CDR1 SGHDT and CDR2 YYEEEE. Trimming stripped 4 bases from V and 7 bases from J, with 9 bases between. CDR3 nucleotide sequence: TGTGCCAGCAGCCTGGGGGGAGAGCAGTACTTC. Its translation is CASSLGGEQYF.

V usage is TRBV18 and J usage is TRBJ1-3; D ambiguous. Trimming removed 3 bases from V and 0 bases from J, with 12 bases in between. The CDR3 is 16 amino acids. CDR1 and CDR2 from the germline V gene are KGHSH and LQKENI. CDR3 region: CASSPSGKASGNTIYF. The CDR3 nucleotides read TGTGCCAGCTCACCGTCGGGGAAAGCCTCTGGAAACACCATATATTTT. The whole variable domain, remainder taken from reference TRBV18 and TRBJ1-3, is NAGVMQNPRHLVRRRGQEARLRCSPMKGHSHVYWYRQLPEEGLKFMVYLQKENIIDESGMPKERFSAEFPKEGPSILRIQQVVRGDSAAYFCASSPSGKASGNTIYFGEGSWLTVV.

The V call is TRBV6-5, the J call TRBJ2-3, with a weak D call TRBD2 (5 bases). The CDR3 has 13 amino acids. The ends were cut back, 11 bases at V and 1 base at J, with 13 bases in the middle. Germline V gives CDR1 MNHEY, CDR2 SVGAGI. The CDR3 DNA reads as TGTGCCGTACGACTAAAAGGCACAGATACGCAGTATTTT. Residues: CAVRLKGTDTQYF.

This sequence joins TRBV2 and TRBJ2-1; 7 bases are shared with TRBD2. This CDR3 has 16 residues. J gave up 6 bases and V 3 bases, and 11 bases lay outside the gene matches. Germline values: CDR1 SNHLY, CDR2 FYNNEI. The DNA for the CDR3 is TGTGCCAGCAGTGAGGGGGGAGCGGGAATCGTCAATGAGCAGTTCTTC. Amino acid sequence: CASSEGGAGIVNEQFF.

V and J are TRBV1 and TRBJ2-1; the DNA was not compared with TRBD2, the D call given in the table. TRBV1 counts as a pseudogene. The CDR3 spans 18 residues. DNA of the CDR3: TGCACCAGCAGCCACGGACTAGCGGGGGGGTTCTCCTACAATGAGCAGTTCTTC. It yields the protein CTSSHGLAGGFSYNEQFF.

The CDR3 sequence is CASTLGADTQYF. DNA for the CDR3: TGTGCCAGCACCCTAGGGGCAGATACGCAGTATTTT. This chain links TRBV11-2 with TRBJ2-3; perhaps TRBD1 as D (5 bases). Per the germline V gene, CDR1 is SGHAT and CDR2 is FQNNGV. V lost 7 bases and J lost 4, with 9 bases in between. This CDR3 is 12 amino acids long.

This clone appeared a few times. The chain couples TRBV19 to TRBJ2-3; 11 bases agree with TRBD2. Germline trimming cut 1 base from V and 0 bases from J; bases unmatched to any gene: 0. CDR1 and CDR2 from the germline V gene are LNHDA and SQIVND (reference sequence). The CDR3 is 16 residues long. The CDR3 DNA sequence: TGTGCCAGTAGTATAGGGACTAGCGGGAGCACAGATACGCAGTATTTT. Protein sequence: CASSIGTSGSTDTQYF.

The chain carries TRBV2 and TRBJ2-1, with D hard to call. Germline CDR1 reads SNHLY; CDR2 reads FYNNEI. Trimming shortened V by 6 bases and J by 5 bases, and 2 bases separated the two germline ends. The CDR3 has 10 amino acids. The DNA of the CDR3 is TGTGCCAGCAGCGACAATGAGCAGTTCTTC. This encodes CASSDNEQFF.

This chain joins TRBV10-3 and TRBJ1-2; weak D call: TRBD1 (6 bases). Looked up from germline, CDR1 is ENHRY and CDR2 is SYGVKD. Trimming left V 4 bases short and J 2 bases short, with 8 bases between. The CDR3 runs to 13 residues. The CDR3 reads CAISVDRNYGYTF. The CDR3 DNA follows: TGTGCCATCAGTGTCGACAGGAACTATGGCTACACCTTC.

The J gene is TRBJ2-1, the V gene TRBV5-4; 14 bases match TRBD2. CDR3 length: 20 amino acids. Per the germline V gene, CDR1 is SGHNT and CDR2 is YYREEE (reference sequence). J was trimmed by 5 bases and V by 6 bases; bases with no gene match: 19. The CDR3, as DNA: TGTGCCAGCACACGTGGGCGGGGACTAGCGGGAGCAAAGAAGGACAATGAGCAGTTCTTC. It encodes CASTRGRGLAGAKKDNEQFF.

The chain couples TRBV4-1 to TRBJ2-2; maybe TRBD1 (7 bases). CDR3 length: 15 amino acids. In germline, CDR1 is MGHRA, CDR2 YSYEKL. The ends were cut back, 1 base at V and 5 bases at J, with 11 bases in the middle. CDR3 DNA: TGCGCCAGCAGCCAAGCCCCAGGGGGGACCGGGGAGCTGTTTTTT. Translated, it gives CASSQAPGGTGELFF.

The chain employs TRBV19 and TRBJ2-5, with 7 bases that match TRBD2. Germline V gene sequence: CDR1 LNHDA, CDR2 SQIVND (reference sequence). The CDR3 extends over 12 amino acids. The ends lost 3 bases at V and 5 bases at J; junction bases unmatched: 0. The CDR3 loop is CASSIGGETQYF. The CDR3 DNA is TGTGCCAGTAGTATCGGGGGGGAGACCCAGTACTTC.

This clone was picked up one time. In nucleotides, the CDR3 is TGTGCCAGCAGCTTGGCCCTACTACAGGGGGCGGGTAGTAGCTACACCTTC. Its translation: CASSLALLQGAGSSYTF. The rearrangement uses TRBV5-5 and TRBJ1-2; TRBD1 matches at 9 bases. From germline, CDR1 is SGHKS and CDR2 YYEKEE (reference sequence). The CDR3 loop spans 17 amino acids. V was pared by 0 bases and J by 9 bases, with 15 bases of the junction left unmatched.

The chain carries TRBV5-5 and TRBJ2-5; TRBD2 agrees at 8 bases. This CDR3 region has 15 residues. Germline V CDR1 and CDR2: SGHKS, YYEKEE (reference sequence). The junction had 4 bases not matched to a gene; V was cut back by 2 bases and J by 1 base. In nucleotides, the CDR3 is TGTGCCAGCAGCTTCTCAGCGGGAGCCCAAGAGACCCAGTACTTC. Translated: CASSFSAGAQETQYF. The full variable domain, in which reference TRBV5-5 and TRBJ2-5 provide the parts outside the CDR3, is DAGVTQSPTHLIKTRGQQVTLRCSPISGHKSVSWYQQVLGQGPQFIFQYYEKEERGRGNFPDRFSARQFPNYSSELNVNALLLGDSALYLCASSFSAGAQETQYFGPGTRLLVL.

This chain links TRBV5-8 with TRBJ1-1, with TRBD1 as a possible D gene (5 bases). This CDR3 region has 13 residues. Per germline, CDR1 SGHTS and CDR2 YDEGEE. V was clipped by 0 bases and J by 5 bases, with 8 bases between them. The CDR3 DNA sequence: TGTGCCAGCAGCTTGGCAGGGAGGACTGAAGCTTTCTTT. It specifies CASSLAGRTEAFF.

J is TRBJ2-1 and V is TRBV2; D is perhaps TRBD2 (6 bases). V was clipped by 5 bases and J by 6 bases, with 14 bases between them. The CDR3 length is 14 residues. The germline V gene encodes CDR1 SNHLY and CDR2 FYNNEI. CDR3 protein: CASSTTGGRNEQFF. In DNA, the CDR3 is TGTGCCAGCAGTACTACTGGAGGGCGCAATGAGCAGTTCTTC.

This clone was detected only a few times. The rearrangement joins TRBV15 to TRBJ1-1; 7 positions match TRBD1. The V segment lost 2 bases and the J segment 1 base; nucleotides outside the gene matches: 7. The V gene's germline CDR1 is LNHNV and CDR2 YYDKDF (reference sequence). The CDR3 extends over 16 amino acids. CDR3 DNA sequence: TGTGCCACCAGCAGACCCGCCGGGACAGCGAACACTGAAGCTTTCTTT. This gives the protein CATSRPAGTANTEAFF.

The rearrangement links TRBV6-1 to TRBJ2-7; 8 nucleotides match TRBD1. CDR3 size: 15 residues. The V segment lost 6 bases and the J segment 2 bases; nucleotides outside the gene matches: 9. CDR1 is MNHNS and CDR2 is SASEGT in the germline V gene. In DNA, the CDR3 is TGTGCCAGCAGCCCACCGGGACAGGTTCCCTACGAGCAGTACTTC. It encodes CASSPPGQVPYEQYF.

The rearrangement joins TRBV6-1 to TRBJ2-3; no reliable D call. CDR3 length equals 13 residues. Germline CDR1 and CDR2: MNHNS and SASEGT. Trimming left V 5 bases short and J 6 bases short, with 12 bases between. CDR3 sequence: CASSPPKADTQYF. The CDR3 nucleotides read TGTGCCAGCAGTCCCCCTAAGGCGGATACGCAGTATTTT.